Listed here are 12 T cell receptor beta chains from one sample, sequenced in a study of a mutant IDH1 vaccine in newly diagnosed glioma. Sequencing used immunoSEQ multiplex PCR; TCRdb keeps in-frame clones, though not all of them. The data hold about 68,000 clones, with less than 85% observed a single time. Time point denoted: baseline, week 1 (first vaccination visit). Treatment indicated: pre-vaccination baseline after standard-of-care therapy. The sample consisted of PBMCs, taken from a glioma patient treated with radiotherapy, temozolomide or both. The receptors derive from a man aged 45-60 years with glioma.

The rearrangement links TRBV7-2 to TRBJ2-3, with D tentatively TRBD1 or TRBD2 (5 bases each). The germline CDR1 and CDR2 sequences are SGHTA and FQGNSA. V was clipped by 5 bases and J by 5 bases, with 11 bases between them. The CDR3 is 13 amino acids. The CDR3 DNA sequence: TGTGCCAGCAGCGTAACGAGGGGAGATACGCAGTATTTT. Translating gives CASSVTRGDTQYF. Together with reference TRBV7-2 and TRBJ2-3, the CDR3 gives the full variable domain: GAGVSQSPSNKVTEKGKDVELRCDPISGHTALYWYRQSLGQGLEFLIYFQGNSAPDKSGLPSDRFSAERTGGSVSTLTIQRTQQEDSAVYLCASSVTRGDTQYFGPGTRLTVL.

The chain uses TRBV5-1 and TRBJ2-3; D unclear. CDR1 and CDR2 from the germline V gene are SGHRS and YFSETQ. Trimming stripped 3 bases from V and 3 bases from J, with 11 bases between. This CDR3 spans 14 amino acids. CDR3 sequence: CASSSPYRTDTQYF. In nucleotides, the CDR3 is TGCGCCAGCAGCTCCCCTTATAGGACAGATACGCAGTATTTT.

This rearrangement joins TRBV5-1 to TRBJ1-2; D gene ambiguous. The CDR3 sequence is 13 residues long. The germline V gene encodes CDR1 SGHRS and CDR2 YFSETQ. V lost 0 bases and J lost 3, with 6 bases in between. CDR3 in DNA: TGCGCCAGCAGCTTGGGTGGGGACTATGGCTACACCTTC. It specifies CASSLGGDYGYTF. Full variable domain (remainder filled in from reference TRBV5-1 and TRBJ1-2): KAGVTQTPRYLIKTRGQQVTLSCSPISGHRSVSWYQQTPGQGLQFLFEYFSETQRNKGNFPGRFSGRQFSNSRSEMNVSTLELGDSALYLCASSLGGDYGYTFGSGTRLTVV.

The rearrangement joins TRBV15 to TRBJ2-7, with D uncertain. Trimming left V 0 bases short and J 3 bases short, with 9 bases between. Germline CDR1 is LNHNV and CDR2 is YYDKDF (reference sequence). This CDR3 has 14 amino acids. The CDR3 loop reads CATSREGPGYEQYF. In nucleotides, the CDR3 is TGTGCCACCAGCAGAGAAGGGCCGGGCTACGAGCAGTACTTC.

The rearrangement links TRBV7-8 to TRBJ2-1; 7 positions match TRBD1. Germline V lookup: CDR1 SGHVS, CDR2 FQNEAQ. Trimming took 4 bases from V and 2 from J; bases not matched to a gene: 5. CDR3 length equals 15 residues. CDR3 DNA: TGTGCCAGCAGCTATACAGGGGCCACCTACAATGAGCAGTTCTTC. Encoded protein: CASSYTGATYNEQFF.

This clone was recorded only once. Here the CDR3 reads CSAPVLGEAFF. CDR3 DNA: TGCAGTGCCCCGGTCCTAGGGGAAGCTTTCTTT. The chain has TRBV20-1 and TRBJ1-1; unclear D gene. CDR1 and CDR2 from the germline V gene are DFQATT and SNEGSKA (reference sequence). V lost 6 bases and J 8 bases, leaving 13 bases between the germline ends. The CDR3 has 11 amino acids.

The rearrangement uses TRBV28 and TRBJ2-5; D is undetermined. Trimming pared 6 bases from V and 5 bases from J, leaving 7 bases between. The CDR3 spans 11 residues. The germline CDR1 and CDR2 sequences are MDHEN and SYDVKM. CDR3 sequence: CASRLRETQYF. Written as DNA, the CDR3 is TGTGCCAGCAGGCTTCGGGAGACCCAGTACTTC.

This chain links TRBV5-1 with TRBJ2-5, with D perhaps TRBD1 or TRBD2 (5 bases each). The V gene's germline CDR1 is SGHRS and CDR2 YFSETQ. Between the trimmed V and J ends, which lost 3 bases and 2 bases, there was a span of 17 bases. CDR3 size: 16 residues. DNA of the CDR3: TGCGCCAGCAGCTCACGGGACGGCGCGAGACAAGAGACCCAGTACTTC. This gives the protein CASSSRDGARQETQYF. Full variable domain (missing parts from reference TRBV5-1 and TRBJ2-5): KAGVTQTPRYLIKTRGQQVTLSCSPISGHRSVSWYQQTPGQGLQFLFEYFSETQRNKGNFPGRFSGRQFSNSRSEMNVSTLELGDSALYLCASSSRDGARQETQYFGPGTRLLVL.

This CDR3 reads CASSQPGLAVETQYF. The DNA of the CDR3 is TGTGCCAGCAGCCAACCCGGACTAGCGGTAGAGACCCAGTACTTC. The chain employs TRBV14 and TRBJ2-5; 10 nucleotides line up with TRBD2. This CDR3 is built from 15 residues. Per the germline V gene, CDR1 is SGHDN and CDR2 is FVKESK. The V segment lost 2 bases and the J segment 4 bases; nucleotides outside the gene matches: 4.

This chain connects TRBV27 to TRBJ2-2, with a possible D match to TRBD1 (5 bases). This CDR3 contains 17 residues. CDR1 MNHEY and CDR2 SMNVEV come from the germline V gene (reference sequence). V was clipped by 7 bases and J by 2 bases, with 20 bases between them. CDR3: CASKENGQLYNTGELFF. The CDR3 bases are TGTGCCAGCAAGGAGAATGGACAACTTTATAACACCGGGGAGCTGTTTTTT.

The gene calls are TRBV7-2 and TRBJ1-1, with D possibly being TRBD1 (6 bases). The CDR3 consists of 16 residues. V lost 1 base, J lost 3 bases, and 15 bases lay in between. Per the germline V gene, CDR1 is SGHTA and CDR2 is FQGNSA. The CDR3 here is CASSLGGTLRDTEAFF. The CDR3 DNA sequence: TGTGCCAGCAGCTTAGGGGGGACATTGAGGGACACTGAAGCTTTCTTT.

The chain recombines TRBV30 with TRBJ2-5; D is possibly TRBD1 (6 bases). The length of the CDR3 is 14 residues. Germline V gene lookup returns CDR1 GTSNPN and CDR2 SVGIG (reference sequence). Trimming cost V 0 bases and J 4 bases, with 12 bases left between them. Written as DNA, the CDR3 is TGTGCCTGGAGTGTACAGGGCCAAAGAGAGACCCAGTACTTC. It is translated as CAWSVQGQRETQYF.